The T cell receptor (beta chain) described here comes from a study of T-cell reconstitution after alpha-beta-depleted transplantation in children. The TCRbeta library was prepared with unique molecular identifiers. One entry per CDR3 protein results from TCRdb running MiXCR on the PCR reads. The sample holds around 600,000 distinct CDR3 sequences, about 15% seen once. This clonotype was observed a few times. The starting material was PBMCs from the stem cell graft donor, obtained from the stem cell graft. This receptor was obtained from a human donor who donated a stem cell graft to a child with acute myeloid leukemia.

The chain's CDR3 is CASSQSQGLDYGYTF. CDR3 bases: TGCGCCAGCAGCCAATCACAGGGTCTTGACTATGGCTACACCTTC. The chain has TRBV4-1 and TRBJ1-2, with D perhaps TRBD1 (6 bases). From germline, CDR1 is MGHRA and CDR2 YSYEKL. CDR3 size: 15 residues. Trimming left V 2 bases short and J 3 bases short, with 13 bases between.